This note documents a single T cell receptor (beta chain) sequence. What it binds is unknown. The data were taken from a study of T cell responses to AZD1222 COVID-19 vaccine. There are 13 residues in the CDR3. V lost 1 base to trimming and J lost 4 bases, with 7 bases between them. Germline CDR1 reads LGHDT; CDR2 reads YNNKEL (reference sequence). Using immunoSEQ multiplex PCR, the repertoire was profiled, and TCRdb retains in-frame clones only, with some absent. The sample holds some 150,000 clones, 82% seen once. Study-level findings and limits: Just five to seven people given AZD1222 tested seropositive at baseline.

Sample: peripheral blood, taken on day 0 of MenACWY control vaccination. The rearrangement uses TRBV3-1 (or the pseudogene TRBV3-2) and TRBJ1-2; possibly TRBD1 for D (6 bases). The sequence was collected from an adult in good health. In nucleotides, the CDR3 is TGTGCCAGCAGCCAAGGACAGGTCTATGGCTACACCTTC. Translated, it gives CASSQGQVYGYTF.